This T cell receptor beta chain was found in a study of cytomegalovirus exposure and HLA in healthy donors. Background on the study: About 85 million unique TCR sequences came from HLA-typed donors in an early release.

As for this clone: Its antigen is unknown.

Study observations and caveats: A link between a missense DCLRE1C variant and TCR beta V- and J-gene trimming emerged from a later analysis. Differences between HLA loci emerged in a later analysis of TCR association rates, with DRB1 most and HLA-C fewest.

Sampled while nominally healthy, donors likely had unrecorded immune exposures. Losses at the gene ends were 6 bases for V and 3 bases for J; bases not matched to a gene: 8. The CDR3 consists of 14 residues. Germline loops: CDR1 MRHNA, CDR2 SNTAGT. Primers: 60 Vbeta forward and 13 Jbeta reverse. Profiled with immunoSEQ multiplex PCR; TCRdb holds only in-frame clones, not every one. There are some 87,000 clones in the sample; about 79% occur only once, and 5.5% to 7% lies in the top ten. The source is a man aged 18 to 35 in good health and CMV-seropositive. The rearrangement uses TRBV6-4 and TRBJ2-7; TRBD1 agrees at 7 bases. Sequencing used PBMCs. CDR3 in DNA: TGTGCCAGCAGAGCCGGGACAGAATTCTACGAGCAGTACTTC. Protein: CASRAGTEFYEQYF.